These T cell receptor beta chains were read from a single sample in a study of post-analysis software for immune sequencing data. TCRdb itself ran the PCR reads through MiXCR, one entry per CDR3 protein. The sample yields roughly 620,000 distinct CDR3 sequences, 40% to 50% seen once. Material: blood. These receptors were taken from a girl aged 10 to 17 with multiple sclerosis. CDR3s include the opening cysteine and the closing phenylalanine or tryptophan. Fields, in order: V gene, D gene, clone size, J gene, CDR3 protein. The D gene is left open where the match is weak. Rows may omit the clone size; those that give it use once, few, many or a size class.

>TRBV7-2|-|-|TRBJ2-7
CASSSYLAYEQYF
>TRBV10-1|-|-|TRBJ2-4
CASSDGSLAKNIQYF
>TRBV9|-|few|TRBJ1-1
CASSVGGKNTEAFF
>TRBV25-1|-|-|TRBJ1-4
CASSDGGSDEKLFF
>TRBV10-2|-|-|TRBJ1-1
CASSEIQNTEAFF
>TRBV3-1|-|-|TRBJ1-2
CASSQDSGPTYGYTF
>TRBV7-3|TRBD2|few|TRBJ2-1
CASSLGTSPYNEQFF
>TRBV3-1|-|-|TRBJ1-4
CASSQAGAAGHEKLFF
>TRBV27|-|-|TRBJ2-7
CASSPTGTIHEQYF
>TRBV29-1|-|few|TRBJ2-3
CSVYGSGGTDTQYF
>TRBV5-6|-|few|TRBJ2-5
CASSQDRSLRETQYF
>TRBV5-1|-|-|TRBJ1-1
CASSPPSIGTEAFF
>TRBV7-9|-|few|TRBJ2-1
CASSLSEAYNEQFF
>TRBV9|TRBD1|few|TRBJ1-5
CASSVDGTGAQPQHF
>TRBV20-1|-|-|TRBJ2-5
CSAVRTEETQYF
>TRBV12-3/TRBV12-4|-|many|TRBJ2-7
CASSEYTGHEQYF
>TRBV12-3/TRBV12-4|TRBD1|-|TRBJ2-7
CASRMDRGRTYEQYF
>TRBV20-1|-|-|-
CSARDVRGRGYEQYF
>TRBV12-3/TRBV12-4|-|-|TRBJ2-2
CASSFRLSNTGELFF
>TRBV5-1|TRBD1|-|TRBJ2-7
CASSVDRLSSYEQYF
>TRBV9|-|-|TRBJ2-3
CASSVEGAGTQYF
>TRBV7-9|-|few|TRBJ2-3
CASSLFQDTQYF
>TRBV4-1|TRBD2|-|TRBJ2-1
CASSQEPGLADYNEQFF
>TRBV5-1|TRBD1|-|TRBJ2-1
CASSIPGQGNNEQFF
>TRBV28|-|once|TRBJ2-2
CASSPGLDNTGELFF
>TRBV4-1|-|-|TRBJ1-1
CASSQVFRDTEAFF
>TRBV7-7|-|-|TRBJ2-1
CASRRTPEWETQFF
>TRBV12-3/TRBV12-4|-|few|TRBJ1-5
CASSFPGFDQPQHF
>TRBV2|-|few|TRBJ2-3
CASSDSSAGADTQYF
>TRBV20-1|-|few|TRBJ1-2
CSARDKAANYGYTF
>TRBV11-2|-|-|TRBJ2-1
CASSFHRENEQFF
>TRBV2|-|few|TRBJ2-5
CASSVGGRQETQYF
>TRBV5-1|-|few|TRBJ2-7
CASSPRDAYEQYF
>TRBV9|-|-|TRBJ2-5
CASSARGYDKETQYF
>TRBV27|-|-|-
CASSWSVTETYEQYF
>TRBV2|-|few|TRBJ2-5
CASSHRVETQYF
>TRBV4-1|-|-|TRBJ2-7
CASSQPGAGRDEQYF
>TRBV5-1|TRBD1|-|TRBJ1-2
CASSRGTGDYGYTF
>TRBV29-1|-|-|TRBJ1-2
CSGGGSGAGYTF
>TRBV20-1|-|many|TRBJ2-6
CSATSGRGSGANVLTF
>TRBV12-3/TRBV12-4|-|few|TRBJ2-7
CASSRGSLYEQYF
>TRBV20-1|TRBD2|-|TRBJ2-7
CSAKPTSGLRGEQYF
>TRBV7-8|-|few|TRBJ2-3
CASSPWTRESTDTQYF
>TRBV6-1|-|-|TRBJ2-1
CASSHRTGARLAQTYNEQFF
>TRBV10-3|TRBD1|-|TRBJ2-7
CAISQRDRPSYEQYF
>TRBV12-3/TRBV12-4|TRBD2|-|TRBJ2-3
CASSLRGGAADTQYF
>TRBV3-1|-|-|TRBJ2-6
CASSQARSTVLTF
>TRBV29-1|-|-|TRBJ2-3
CSVATVSSTDTQYF
>TRBV28|TRBD1|-|TRBJ2-5
CACMTGGYQETQYF
>TRBV12-3/TRBV12-4|-|few|TRBJ1-4
CASRDRIDNEKLFF
>TRBV7-9|-|-|TRBJ2-7
CASSLEGASGYEQYF
>TRBV7-9|-|once|TRBJ2-7
CASSLRTNYEQYF